One sample yielded the 10 T cell receptor beta chains listed below, sequenced in a study of blood T cell repertoires in COVID-19. Only in-frame clones appear in the TCRdb table, and some are missing; sequencing was by immunoSEQ multiplex PCR. The table shows about 150,000 clones, with 80% to 90% occurring only once. The specimen was peripheral blood. The receptors derive from a woman in her thirties or forties with acute or convalescent COVID-19.

This chain joins TRBV6-2 or TRBV6-3 and TRBJ2-1; 7 nucleotides align to TRBD2. Germline V gene sequence: CDR1 MNHEY, CDR2 SVGEGT. Trimming at V came to 5 bases and at J to 7 bases, leaving 8 bases not matched to a gene. CDR3 length equals 14 residues. CDR3 coding DNA: TGTGCCAGCAGTCTCGGACTAGGGGCGAATGAGCAGTTCTTC. It yields the protein CASSLGLGANEQFF.

This chain uses TRBV5-1 with TRBJ2-7, with a possible D match to TRBD2 (7 bases). Trimming took 2 bases from V and 7 from J, leaving 19 bases between them. Germline CDR1 is SGHRS and CDR2 is YFSETQ. This CDR3 contains 15 residues. CDR3 amino acids: CASSFPVGGPGEQYF. In DNA, the CDR3 is TGCGCCAGCAGCTTCCCTGTGGGGGGGCCGGGAGAGCAGTACTTC.

The CDR3 protein is CASSLGGQGDTGELFF. The DNA for the CDR3 is TGTGCCAGCAGCTTGGGGGGACAGGGCGACACCGGGGAGCTGTTTTTT. The genes are TRBV5-6 and TRBJ2-2; 9 bases map to TRBD1. The CDR3 loop spans 16 amino acids. CDR1 SGHDT and CDR2 YYEEEE come from the germline V gene. J gave up 3 bases and V 0 bases, and 3 bases lay outside the gene matches.

A word on this clone: Other DNA sequences in the sample encode the same CDR3. The genes are TRBV9 and TRBJ2-2, with TRBD2 matching 7 bases. V lost 0 bases, J lost 1 base, and 0 bases stayed unmatched. The V gene's germline CDR1 is SGDLS and CDR2 YYNGEE. CDR3 size: 15 residues. Here the CDR3 DNA reads TGTGCCAGCAGCGTAGGCGGGGGGAACACCGGGGAGCTGTTTTTT. It is translated as CASSVGGGNTGELFF.

The CDR3 DNA reads as TGTGCCAGCTCACCTTCAGACGGGTGGAATTCACCCCTCCACTTT. It codes for CASSPSDGWNSPLHF. The chain carries TRBV18 and TRBJ1-6; D unclear. The CDR3 extends over 15 amino acids. Germline V gene lookup returns CDR1 KGHSH and CDR2 LQKENI. V shed 3 bases and J shed 7 bases, with 13 bases lying between them.

This clone was picked up a small number of times. The chain couples TRBV4-1 to TRBJ2-7; D uncertain. Per germline, CDR1 MGHRA and CDR2 YSYEKL. The CDR3 length is 17 residues. V lost 1 base and J 5 bases, leaving 21 bases between the germline ends. CDR3 region: CASSQVGLSTANDEQYF. CDR3 coding DNA: TGCGCCAGCAGCCAAGTAGGTTTATCTACAGCAAACGACGAGCAGTACTTC.

The chain recombines TRBV5-1 with TRBJ2-3, with 7 bases fitting TRBD2. CDR1 is SGHRS, CDR2 YFSETQ, per germline. CDR3 length: 16 residues. Trimming at V came to 0 bases and at J to 0 bases, leaving 4 bases not matched to a gene. The CDR3 nucleotides read TGCGCCAGCAGCTTGGGGCTAGCGGCTAGCACAGATACGCAGTATTTT. It yields the protein CASSLGLAASTDTQYF.

The chain uses TRBV11-2 and TRBJ2-2; perhaps TRBD2 as D (6 bases). The CDR3 is 12 residues long. V lost 4 bases and J 8 bases, leaving 8 bases between the germline ends. Germline loops: CDR1 SGHAT, CDR2 FQNNGV. This chain's CDR3 is CASSSGVGELFF. In DNA form, the CDR3 reads TGTGCCAGCAGCTCGGGGGTGGGGGAGCTGTTTTTT.

J is TRBJ2-7 and V is TRBV6-5, with D possibly TRBD1 on 5 matching bases. There are 12 residues in the CDR3. Trimming cost V 5 bases and J 10 bases, with 15 bases left between them. CDR1 and CDR2 (germline): MNHEY, SVGAGI. In nucleotides, the CDR3 is TGTGCCAGCAGTCGGAATGGGGCGGATCAGTACTTC. It translates to CASSRNGADQYF.

This sequence joins TRBV2 and TRBJ2-3, with 10 bases lining up with TRBD2. Germline trimming cut 10 bases from V and 1 base from J; bases unmatched to any gene: 5. Germline lookup yields CDR1 SNHLY and CDR2 FYNNEI. The CDR3 covers 14 residues. The CDR3 DNA is TGTGCCAACCTAGGGACTAGCGGCACAGATACGCAGTATTTT. Amino acid sequence: CANLGTSGTDTQYF. Complete variable domain (other parts from reference TRBV2 and TRBJ2-3): EPEVTQTPSHQVTQMGQEVILRCVPISNHLYFYWYRQILGQKVEFLVSFYNNEISEKSEIFDDQFSVERPDGSNFTLKIRSTKLEDSAMYFCANLGTSGTDTQYFGPGTRLTVL.